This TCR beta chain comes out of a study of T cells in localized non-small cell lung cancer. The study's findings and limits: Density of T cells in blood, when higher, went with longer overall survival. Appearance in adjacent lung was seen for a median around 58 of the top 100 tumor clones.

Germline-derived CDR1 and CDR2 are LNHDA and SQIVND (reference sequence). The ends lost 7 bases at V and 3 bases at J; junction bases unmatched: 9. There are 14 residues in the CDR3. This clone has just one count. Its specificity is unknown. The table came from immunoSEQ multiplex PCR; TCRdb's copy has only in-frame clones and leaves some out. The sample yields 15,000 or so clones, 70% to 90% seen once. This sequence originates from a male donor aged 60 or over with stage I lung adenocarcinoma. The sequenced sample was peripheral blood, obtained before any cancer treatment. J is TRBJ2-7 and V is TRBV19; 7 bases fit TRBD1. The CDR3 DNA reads TGTGCCAGTACTCGGTCAGGGGGAAGCTACGAGCAGTACTTC. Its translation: CASTRSGGSYEQYF.